This entry is about one T cell receptor (beta chain). No antigen is known for it. These data are taken from a study of CXCR3-negative and CXCR3-positive naive CD8 T cells. Study results and limitations: CXCR3 expression dropped partially after cryopreservation, and most assays relied on fresh PBMCs. Whereas memory cells differed, naive CXCR3-negative and CXCR3-positive cells shared similar TRBV-TRBJ usage. Both naive subsets had comparably high diversity; memory CD8+ cells much lower. TCR interaction strength was inferred from TRB CDR3 physicochemistry, as CD5 matched across naive subsets.

Through 5' RACE with UMI labels, the TRB cDNA libraries were prepared. After re-calling the 5' RACE reads, TCRdb lists one entry per CDR3 protein, DNA absent. This table lists 45,000 to 70,000 distinct CDR3 sequences. The germline V gene encodes CDR1 LGHNA and CDR2 YNFKEQ. The CDR3 spans 16 residues. The sequencing input was memory CD8+ T cells from blood. The chain uses TRBV4-2 and TRBJ2-1. This TCR was recovered from a human donor in good health. Some clones in this sample may be carry-over from other donors' samples. This CDR3 reads CASSQDPRGNNYEQFF.